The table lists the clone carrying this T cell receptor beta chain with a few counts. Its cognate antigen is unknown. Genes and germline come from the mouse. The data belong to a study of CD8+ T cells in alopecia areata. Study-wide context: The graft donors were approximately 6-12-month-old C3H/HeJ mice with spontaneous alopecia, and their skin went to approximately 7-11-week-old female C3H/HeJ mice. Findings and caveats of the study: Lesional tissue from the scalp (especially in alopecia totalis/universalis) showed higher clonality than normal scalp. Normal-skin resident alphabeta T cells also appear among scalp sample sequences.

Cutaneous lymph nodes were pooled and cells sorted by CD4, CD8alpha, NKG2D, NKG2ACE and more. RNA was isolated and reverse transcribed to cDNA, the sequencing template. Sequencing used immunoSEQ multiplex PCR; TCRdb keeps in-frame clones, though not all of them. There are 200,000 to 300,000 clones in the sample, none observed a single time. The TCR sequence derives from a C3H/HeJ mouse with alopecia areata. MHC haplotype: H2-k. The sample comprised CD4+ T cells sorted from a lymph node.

The CDR3 loop reads CASSIRVSGAEQFF. The DNA read from the CDR3 is TGTGCCAGCAGTATAAGGGTCTCTGGGGCT. The chain links TRBV19 to TRBJ2-1; D is possibly TRBD2 (5 bases). From the germline J gene comes the end of the CDR3, since the read stops 4 residues before it. The CDR3 covers 14 residues. Per germline, CDR1 FNHDT and CDR2 SITEND (reference sequence).